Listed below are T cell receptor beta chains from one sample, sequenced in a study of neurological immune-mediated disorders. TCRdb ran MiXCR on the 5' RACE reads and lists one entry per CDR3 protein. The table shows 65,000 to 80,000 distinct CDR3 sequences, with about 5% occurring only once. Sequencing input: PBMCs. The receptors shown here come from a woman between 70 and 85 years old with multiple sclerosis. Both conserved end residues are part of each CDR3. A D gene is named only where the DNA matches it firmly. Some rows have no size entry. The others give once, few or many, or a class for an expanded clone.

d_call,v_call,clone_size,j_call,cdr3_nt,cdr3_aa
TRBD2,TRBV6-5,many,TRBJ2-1,TGTGCCAGCAGTTACCGTCGCGGGAGGGATGAGCAGTTCTTC,CASSYRRGRDEQFF
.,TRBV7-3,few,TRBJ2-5,TGTGCCAGCAGCTTATCCTGGGAGACCCAGTACTTC,CASSLSWETQYF
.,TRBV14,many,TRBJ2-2,TGTGCCAGCAGCCAGAGGATAAAGGTGGCCGGGGAGCTGTTTTTT,CASSQRIKVAGELFF
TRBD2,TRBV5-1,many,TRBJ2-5,TGCGCCAGCAGCTGGGCGGGGGGACAAGAGACCCAGTACTTC,CASSWAGGQETQYF
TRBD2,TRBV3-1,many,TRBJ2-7,TGTGCCAGCAGCCAAGGGACTAGCGGGGGTTCCTACGAGCAGTACTTC,CASSQGTSGGSYEQYF
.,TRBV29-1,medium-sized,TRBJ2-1,TGCAGCGTTGGCTTCAGCTCCTACAATGAGCAGTTCTTC,CSVGFSSYNEQFF
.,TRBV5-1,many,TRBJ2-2,TGCGCCAGCAGCTTGAGACGGGTTGAGACCGGGGAGCTGTTTTTT,CASSLRRVETGELFF
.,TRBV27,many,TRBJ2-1,TGTGCCAGCAGCCTCATTGAGGTTGATGAGCAGTTCTTC,CASSLIEVDEQFF
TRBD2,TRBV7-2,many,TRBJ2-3,TGTGCCAGCACCCCTCCTAGCGGGACTAGCACAGATACGCAGTATTTT,CASTPPSGTSTDTQYF
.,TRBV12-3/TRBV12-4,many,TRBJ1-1,TGTGCCAGCAGGATAAAGGGGATGAACACTGAAGCTTTCTTT,CASRIKGMNTEAFF
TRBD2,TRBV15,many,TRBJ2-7,TGTGCCACCAGCAGAGCGGGCGGGAGAGGCTCCTACGAGCAGTACTTC,CATSRAGGRGSYEQYF
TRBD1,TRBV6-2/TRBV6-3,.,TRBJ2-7,TGTGCCAGCAGTTACCTCCGGGACAGGGTTTTCGAGCAGTACTTC,CASSYLRDRVFEQYF
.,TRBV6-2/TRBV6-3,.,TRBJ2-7,TGTGCCAGCAGTGAACCCGGGACAAGCTACGAGCAGTACTTC,CASSEPGTSYEQYF
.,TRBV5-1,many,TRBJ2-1,TGCGCCAGCAGCCCAATATCCGGGAACAATGAGCAGTTCTTC,CASSPISGNNEQFF
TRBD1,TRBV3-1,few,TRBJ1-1,TGTGCCAGCAGCACCCGGGACAGGGGGCCCACTGAAGCTTTCTTT,CASSTRDRGPTEAFF
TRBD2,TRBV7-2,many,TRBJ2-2,TGTGCCAGCAGCTTAGTGAGACTAGCGGGGAGTACCGGGGAGCTGTTTTTT,CASSLVRLAGSTGELFF
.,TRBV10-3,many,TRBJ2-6,TGTGCCATCTCAGGCCTCCGTGGGGCCAACGTCCTGACTTTC,CAISGLRGANVLTF
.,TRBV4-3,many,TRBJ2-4,TGCGCCAGCAGCCAAGATTGGCTAGCGTCCGGAAACATTCAGTACTTC,CASSQDWLASGNIQYF
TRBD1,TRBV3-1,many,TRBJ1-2,TGTGCCAGCAGCCATTACCGGACAGGAAACTATGGCTACACCTTC,CASSHYRTGNYGYTF